This T cell receptor beta chain is from a study of blood T cell repertoires in COVID-19. At the level of the study: The origin of the acute and convalescent COVID-19 samples was the United States, Italy and Spain. Sources were T cells, B-cell-depleted T cells, or PBMCs; the material itself was cDNA or gDNA.

Trimming cost V 0 bases and J 8 bases, with 16 bases left between them. Germline CDR1 is SGHAT and CDR2 is FQNNGV. The CDR3 is 15 residues long. Under the authors' procedure: From reference gene primer amplification, estimates of nucleated cell counts were derived. The data were produced by immunoSEQ multiplex PCR, yet TCRdb's version contains in-frame clones alone and is incomplete. The V and J calls and clone size come from that table; D and trimming were worked out from the DNA. Found here are around 260,000 clones, about 89% of them singletons; the top ten hold 0.94%. In this sample, this clone turned up once.

The sequenced material came from peripheral blood. V and J are TRBV11-2 and TRBJ1-2; a weak D match, TRBD1 (6 bases). The source is a middle-aged woman who had recovered from COVID-19. The chain's CDR3 is CASSLESVGGRGYTF. The CDR3 DNA reads TGTGCCAGCAGCTTAGAGAGTGTCGGGGGGCGAGGCTACACCTTC.